This T cell receptor beta chain came from a study of T-cell reconstitution after alpha-beta-depleted transplantation in children. This clonotype was detected only a few times. Its specificity is not known. Study findings and constraints: Approximately two months post-transplant, alpha-beta T cells reportedly originated from several hundred expanded graft clones. Several patients had high TCRbeta diversity at day 60; it came from surviving recipient T cells and thymic progenitors.

The library targeted TCRbeta and was prepared with unique molecular identifiers. TCRdb fed the PCR reads into MiXCR, producing one record per CDR3 protein. This table holds around 700,000 distinct CDR3 sequences, around 13% found once. Sequencing used PBMCs, obtained before TCRalphabeta/CD19-depleted stem cell transplant. This TCR came from a girl aged 2 to 10 with congenital amegakaryocytic thrombocytopenia, due to receive a stem cell transplant.

CDR3 amino acids: CASMARDYTGELFF. The DNA of the CDR3 is TGTGCCAGCATGGCCAGGGATTACACCGGGGAGCTGTTTTTT. This chain links TRBV12-3 or TRBV12-4 with TRBJ2-2; maybe TRBD1 (5 bases). V gave up 7 bases and J gave up 3 bases, with 12 bases separating them. The CDR3 spans 14 residues.